The TCR beta chain under discussion was sequenced for a study of blood T cells in healthy people across ages (dated by TCRdb to the mid-2010s). In the study overall: In model experiments, template switching captured about one uniquely barcoded TCR beta cDNA molecule for every two T cells. The study measured age-related changes in TCR beta repertoire diversity using deep sequencing normalized with unique cDNA molecular identifiers. The donors were split into four age groups: young (average roughly 15 years), middle-aged (39), aged (more than 55) and long-lived (about 82). To avoid experimental bias, donors of different ages were spread randomly across the sequencing lanes. Using the same blood draw, the study looked at two additional independent replicas of 1 million unique cDNA reads for two donors, one aged 18 to 30 and the other aged 80 or older.

Points on this clonotype: Its antigen specificity is not known. No base quality information exists; no much larger clone differs at one position.

Results the study describes overall, beyond this receptor: There was a strong correlation between observed TCR beta diversity and the percentage of naive T cells measured by flow cytometry. Because profiling used bulk unsorted PBMCs, naive and antigen-experienced compartments could not be compared conclusively. As age increased, observed TCR beta diversity per million T cells dropped in a roughly linear way, and a significant reduction was already evident by age roughly 36. Compared with the aged group, the long-lived group had more naive CD4+ T cells, fewer expanded clones and increased TCR diversity, suggesting age selection. Total diversity estimates from one million sequenced T cells were considered lower bounds and underestimates. Because the CMV infection status of the donors was unknown, age-related changes in expanded clonotypes may potentially have been confounded.

The library was produced with 5' RACE. Sequencing relied on an Illumina HiSeq 2500. A second PCR of 7 to 11 cycles was performed with a sample-barcoded 5' primer and a J-beta primer mix. A unique molecular identifier was introduced onto each TCR beta cDNA molecule by a template-switch 5' adaptor carrying 12 random nucleotides. At least 2.5 million CDR3-containing paired-end reads were obtained from each sample. All of the RNA was converted into first-strand cDNA using the Mint cDNA synthesis kit, with a TRBC-specific oligonucleotide serving as the primer. Following uracil-DNA glycosylase treatment, all cDNA underwent a first 18-cycle PCR with the universal primers M1SS and BC2_uni_R. The authors processed their data as follows. For normalization, 1 million high-quality reads were randomly selected from each sample, with every read carrying a distinct molecular identifier. Instead of being binned into consensus sequences, reads that shared molecular identifiers were thrown out. CDR3 identification, clonotype clustering and error correction used MiTCR with a Q25 quality threshold and the strictest error-elimination algorithm. Lower-bound total TCR beta diversity was estimated with a nonparametric unseen species model using Euler transformation. TCRdb reanalyzed the raw reads on its own, using fastp at Q25 for trimming and MiXCR for clone calling, and kept in-frame beta chains. Duplicate CDR3 protein sequences are folded into a single record with the most common DNA and genes. These V and J calls are TCRdb output, not the study's own analysis. The sample has 650,000 or so distinct CDR3 sequences on record, about 51% of them singletons. Roughly 13% of the sample belongs to the ten largest clones.

As encoded in the germline V gene (reference sequence), CDR1 is SEHNR while CDR2 is FQNEAQ. V sheds 8 bases and J sheds 3 bases, leaving 16 bases between their ends. The CDR3 holds 15 amino acids from the cysteine to the phenylalanine. This entry keeps only the CDR3 DNA: 45 bases, framed from base 1. The 39 donors, aged roughly 6 to 90 years, were systemically healthy Caucasian individuals from Russia. Around 10 milliliters of peripheral blood were collected from each donor into EDTA-treated Vacutainer tubes. PBMCs were isolated by Ficoll-Paque density-gradient centrifugation, with at least 7 million obtained per sample. Total RNA, at least 5 micrograms per sample, was extracted from PBMCs with Trizol reagent. The percentages of naive CD45RAhigh/CD27high T cells were determined by flow cytometry on a PBMC aliquot from every donor.

Sequenced sample: blood. The chain joins TRBV7-9 to TRBJ1-4; the D region possibly corresponds to TRBD1 (6 bases align). This TCR came from a woman over 75 in good health. The sequenced DNA: TGTGCCAGCGGCCCGTGGGGGCAGGCTAATGAAAAACTGTTTTTT. This is translated as CASGPWGQANEKLFF.